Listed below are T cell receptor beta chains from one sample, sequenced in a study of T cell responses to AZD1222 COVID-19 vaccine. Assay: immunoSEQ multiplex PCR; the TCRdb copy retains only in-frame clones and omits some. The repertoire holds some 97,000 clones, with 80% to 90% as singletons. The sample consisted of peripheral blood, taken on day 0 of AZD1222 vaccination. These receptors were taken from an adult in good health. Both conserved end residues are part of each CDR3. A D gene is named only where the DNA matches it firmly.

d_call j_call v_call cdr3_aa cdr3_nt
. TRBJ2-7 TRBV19 CASSQGMGYEQYF TGTGCCAGTAGCCAGGGTATGGGGTACGAGCAGTACTTC
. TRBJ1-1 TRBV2 CASSAQSHPRTAFF TGTGCCAGCAGTGCGCAGAGTCACCCTAGAACGGCTTTCTTT
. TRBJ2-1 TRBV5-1 CASSPSPSSYNEQFF TGCGCCAGCAGCCCCAGCCCTAGCTCCTACAATGAGCAGTTCTTC
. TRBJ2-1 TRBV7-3 CASSFSRGNLNEQFF TGTGCCAGCAGCTTCTCCAGGGGAAACTTAAATGAGCAGTTCTTC
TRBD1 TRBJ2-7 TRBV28 CASSPLTYIRGRRSYEQYF TGTGCCAGCAGCCCCCTAACGTATATCAGGGGGCGAAGGTCCTACGAGCAGTACTTC
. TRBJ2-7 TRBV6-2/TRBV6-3 CASSFGVGGSYEQYF TGTGCCAGCAGTTTTGGGGTTGGGGGGTCCTACGAGCAGTACTTC
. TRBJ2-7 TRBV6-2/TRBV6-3 CASIPRGKGLVHEQYF TGTGCCAGCATCCCCCGGGGAAAGGGCTTAGTACACGAGCAGTACTTC
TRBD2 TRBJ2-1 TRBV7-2 CASSLATSGIYNEQFF TGTGCCAGCAGCTTAGCGACTAGCGGGATTTACAATGAGCAGTTCTTC
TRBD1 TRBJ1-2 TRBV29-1 CSVTRGPYGYTF TGCAGCGTTACGAGGGGGCCTTATGGCTACACCTTC
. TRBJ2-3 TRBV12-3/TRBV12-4 CASRLTPTDTQYF TGTGCCAGCAGACTGACCCCCACAGATACGCAGTATTTT
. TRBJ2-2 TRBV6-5 CASSYSQNTGELFF TGTGCCAGCAGTTACTCACAGAACACCGGGGAGCTGTTTTTT
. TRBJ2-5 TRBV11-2 CASSLVQETQYF TGTGCCAGCAGCTTAGTACAGGAGACCCAGTACTTC
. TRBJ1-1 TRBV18 CASSPGTEAFF TGTGCCAGCTCACCGGGGACTGAAGCTTTCTTT
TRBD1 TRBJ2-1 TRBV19 CASSPTGVVNEQFF TGTGCCAGTAGTCCGACAGGGGTCGTGAATGAGCAGTTCTTC
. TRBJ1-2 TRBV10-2 CASSNPGPGILGYTF TGCGCCAGCAGTAATCCGGGACCGGGGATATTAGGCTACACCTTC